Below, 21 T cell receptor beta chains from the same sample are listed, as sequenced in a study of blood T cells in healthy people across ages. The authors ran a second PCR of roughly 6 to 12 cycles using a sample-barcoded 5' primer and a J-beta primer mix. TCRdb fed the 5' RACE reads into MiXCR, producing one record per CDR3 protein. Here the sample spans under 1,100,000 distinct CDR3 sequences, around 25% being singletons. The same data also went into a second study, on T cells of mothers and their children.

The source material was blood. The source is a girl aged 2 to 10 in good health.

This rearrangement joins TRBV2 to TRBJ2-1, with D unclear. This CDR3 has 13 residues. The germline V gene has CDR1 SNHLY and CDR2 FYNNEI. Trimming pared 8 bases from V and 2 bases from J, leaving 10 bases between. DNA of the CDR3: TGTGCCAGCGAACAAGGACCCTACAATGAGCAGTTCTTC. Residues: CASEQGPYNEQFF.

The chain links TRBV28 to TRBJ2-7; 12 bases agree with TRBD1. Trimming removed 6 bases from V and 2 bases from J; junction bases left unmatched: 5. The CDR3 is made up of 15 amino acids. Germline values: CDR1 MDHEN, CDR2 SYDVKM. The CDR3 loop reads CASSTGQGAPYEQYF. CDR3 coding DNA: TGTGCCAGCAGCACGGGACAGGGGGCCCCCTACGAGCAGTACTTC.

The chain joins TRBV12-3 or TRBV12-4 to TRBJ2-1, with D perhaps TRBD1 (6 bases). V lost 2 bases and J lost 0, with 8 bases in between. The CDR3 extends over 15 amino acids. As DNA, the CDR3 is TGTGCCAGCAGTTTACAGGACAGCTCCTACAATGAGCAGTTCTTC. Protein product: CASSLQDSSYNEQFF.

V usage is TRBV20-1 and J usage is TRBJ1-4, with D possibly TRBD1 on 6 matching bases. The CDR3 is made up of 17 amino acids. CDR1 is DFQATT and CDR2 is SNEGSKA in the germline V gene (reference sequence). V lost 2 bases, J lost 1 base, and 17 bases lay in between. The CDR3 is CSARRHRVLGTNEKLFF. Here the CDR3 DNA reads TGCAGTGCTAGACGACACAGGGTTTTAGGAACTAATGAAAAACTGTTTTTT.

This clonotype was counted a few times. The chain employs TRBV2 and TRBJ2-1; 7 nucleotides align to TRBD2. CDR3 length: 15 amino acids. V lost 3 bases and J lost 6; bases outside the gene matches: 8. Germline loops: CDR1 SNHLY, CDR2 FYNNEI. The chain's CDR3 is CASSEREYSANEQFF. CDR3 nucleotides: TGTGCCAGCAGTGAGCGGGAGTATTCGGCCAATGAGCAGTTCTTC.

V and J are TRBV6-1 and TRBJ2-1; 10 bases are shared with TRBD2. The V segment lost 6 bases and the J segment 4 bases; nucleotides outside the gene matches: 9. Germline loops: CDR1 MNHNS, CDR2 SASEGT. CDR3 size: 16 residues. For the CDR3, the DNA is TGTGCCAGCAGGACCAGCGGGAGGGCCGCTTACAATGAGCAGTTCTTC. Its translation: CASRTSGRAAYNEQFF.

The J gene is TRBJ2-5, the V gene TRBV7-2; unclear D gene. CDR1 and CDR2 from the germline V gene are SGHTA and FQGNSA. The CDR3 is 14 residues long. V was trimmed by 2 bases and J by 2 bases, leaving 9 bases between them. DNA for the CDR3: TGTGCCAGCAGCTTAACAGTGGTTCAAGAGACCCAGTACTTC. This encodes CASSLTVVQETQYF.

This clonotype was counted a few times. The chain combines TRBV6-5 with TRBJ1-3; the match to TRBD1 covers 7 bases. J was trimmed by 2 bases and V by 6 bases; bases with no gene match: 7. The CDR3 loop spans 15 amino acids. Germline V CDR1 and CDR2: MNHEY, SVGAGI. CDR3 loop: CASRLRQGAGNTIYF. The DNA for the CDR3 is TGTGCCAGCAGATTAAGGCAGGGGGCTGGAAACACCATATATTTT.

A word on this clonotype: At one end the junction does not follow the germline gene, possibly because of a read error. The V call is TRBV5-1, the J call TRBJ2-7; D is possibly TRBD1 (6 bases). Germline assignment: CDR1 SGHRS and CDR2 YFSETQ. The CDR3 runs to 13 residues. The CDR3 region has the DNA TGCGCCAGCAGCTTGGGCAGGGGAAACGAGCAGCACTTC. This codes for CASSLGRGNEQHF. Complete variable domain (other parts from reference TRBV5-1 and TRBJ2-7): KAGVTQTPRYLIKTRGQQVTLSCSPISGHRSVSWYQQTPGQGLQFLFEYFSETQRNKGNFPGRFSGRQFSNSRSEMNVSTLELGDSALYLCASSLGRGNEQHFGPGTRLTVT.

This clonotype was counted a few times. J is TRBJ2-5 and V is TRBV5-1, with 7 positions matching TRBD2. The J call is uncertain, as TRBJ2-1 better fits the DNA end. Germline assignment: CDR1 SGHRS and CDR2 YFSETQ. The CDR3 spans 15 residues. CDR3 region: CASSWVLAEDNEQFF. CDR3 bases: TGCGCCAGCAGCTGGGTTCTAGCGGAAGATAATGAGCAGTTCTTC.

This clonotype was observed a handful of times. The chain recombines TRBV4-3 with TRBJ2-5, with 8 bases aligning to TRBD2. The CDR3 spans 16 residues. CDR1 and CDR2 (germline): LGHNA, YSLEER. J lost 5 bases, V lost 0 bases, and 8 bases had no gene match. The CDR3 here is CASSQEGRGGPETQYF. CDR3 bases: TGCGCCAGCAGCCAAGAGGGACGGGGGGGTCCCGAGACCCAGTACTTC.

The chain is built from TRBV7-9 and TRBJ1-2, with TRBD1 identical over 9 bases. The V and J ends lost 5 bases and 8 bases, in that order; junction bases with no gene match: 12. The V gene's germline CDR1 is SEHNR and CDR2 FQNEAQ (reference sequence). The CDR3 is 15 amino acids. CDR3 sequence (DNA): TGTGCCAGCAGCCTCCCAACAGGGGGCCAAAGGGGCTACACCTTC. Protein product: CASSLPTGGQRGYTF.

J is TRBJ1-6 and V is TRBV12-3 or TRBV12-4, with D unclear. Between the trimmed V and J ends, which lost 4 bases and 7 bases, there was a span of 20 bases. CDR3 length: 17 amino acids. The CDR3 loop is CASSSTLTGAENSPLHF. CDR3 in DNA: TGTGCCAGCAGTTCTACCCTAACCGGAGCGGAGAATTCACCCCTCCACTTT.

A few counts support this clonotype. The chain links TRBV10-3 to TRBJ1-6; D is ambiguous. Germline V lookup: CDR1 ENHRY, CDR2 SYGVKD. The CDR3 contains 15 residues. Trimming removed 3 bases at V and 5 bases at J, with 11 bases between. CDR3 loop: CAISDGQPDNSPLHF. CDR3 coding DNA: TGTGCCATCAGTGACGGCCAGCCGGATAATTCACCCCTCCACTTT.

This clonotype was picked up a small number of times. V and J are TRBV7-2 and TRBJ2-2, with 9 bases identical to TRBD2. Germline V gene data show CDR1 as SGHTA and CDR2 as FQGNSA. Losses at the gene ends were 5 bases for V and 6 bases for J; bases not matched to a gene: 10. The CDR3 spans 16 residues. CDR3 sequence: CASSLSRRGGAGELFF. The CDR3 bases are TGTGCCAGCAGCCTAAGTCGCCGCGGGGGGGCCGGGGAGCTGTTTTTT.

The sample holds a few counts of this clonotype. This sequence joins TRBV5-1 and TRBJ1-2, with D unclear. Trimming took off 1 base at V and 2 bases at J, with 9 bases between the two ends. The CDR3 is 14 amino acids. Germline V gene sequence: CDR1 SGHRS, CDR2 YFSETQ. The CDR3 region is CASSLYGGNYGYTF. The CDR3 coding sequence is TGCGCCAGCAGCTTGTATGGAGGGAACTATGGCTACACCTTC.

This chain uses TRBV12-1 with TRBJ2-1; TRBD2 reflects the table's D call only, with no check against the DNA. TRBV12-1 corresponds to a pseudogene. This CDR3 has 18 residues. CDR3 in amino acids: CASSFTLQGGRSRDEQFF. The CDR3 DNA reads as TGTGCCAGCAGCTTTACGCTTCAGGGTGGGCGCTCCCGGGATGAGCAGTTCTTC.

This clonotype showed up just a few times. CDR3 nucleotide sequence: TGTGCCAGCAGCGTAGGGTTGTGGGGCACCGGGGAGCTGTTTTTT. This sequence encodes CASSVGLWGTGELFF. The J gene is TRBJ2-2, the V gene TRBV9; D is undetermined. This CDR3 comprises 15 residues. V lost 0 bases to trimming and J lost 4 bases, with 10 bases between them. The germline CDR1 and CDR2 sequences are SGDLS and YYNGEE.

This sequence joins TRBV2 and TRBJ2-2; TRBD2 matches 7 bases. Looked up from germline, CDR1 is SNHLY and CDR2 is FYNNEI. Trimming cost V 7 bases and J 7 bases; bases outside gene matches: 9. The CDR3 has 14 amino acids. The CDR3 coding sequence is TGTGCCAGCAATTTGGCGGGAGAGGTCGGGGAGCTGTTTTTT. Translated, it gives CASNLAGEVGELFF.

This clonotype was seen only a few times. The chain links TRBV9 to TRBJ1-2, with 8 nucleotides matching TRBD1. The CDR3 covers 13 residues. V trimming: 3 bases; J trimming: 4 bases; junction bases outside the gene matches: 2. Germline CDR1 is SGDLS and CDR2 is YYNGEE. The DNA of the CDR3 is TGTGCCAGCAGCGCGGGACAGGTCTATGGCTACACCTTC. Translated: CASSAGQVYGYTF.

J is TRBJ2-1 and V is TRBV6-2 or TRBV6-3, with TRBD1 identical over 7 bases. Gene TRBJ2-4 matches the end of the DNA better, so the J call may be wrong. The CDR3 is 13 amino acids. Germline V lookup: CDR1 MNHEY, CDR2 SVGEGT. CDR3 sequence: CASRTGTVKRQYF. The CDR3 DNA reads as TGTGCCAGCAGGACAGGGACGGTGAAACGTCAGTACTTC.